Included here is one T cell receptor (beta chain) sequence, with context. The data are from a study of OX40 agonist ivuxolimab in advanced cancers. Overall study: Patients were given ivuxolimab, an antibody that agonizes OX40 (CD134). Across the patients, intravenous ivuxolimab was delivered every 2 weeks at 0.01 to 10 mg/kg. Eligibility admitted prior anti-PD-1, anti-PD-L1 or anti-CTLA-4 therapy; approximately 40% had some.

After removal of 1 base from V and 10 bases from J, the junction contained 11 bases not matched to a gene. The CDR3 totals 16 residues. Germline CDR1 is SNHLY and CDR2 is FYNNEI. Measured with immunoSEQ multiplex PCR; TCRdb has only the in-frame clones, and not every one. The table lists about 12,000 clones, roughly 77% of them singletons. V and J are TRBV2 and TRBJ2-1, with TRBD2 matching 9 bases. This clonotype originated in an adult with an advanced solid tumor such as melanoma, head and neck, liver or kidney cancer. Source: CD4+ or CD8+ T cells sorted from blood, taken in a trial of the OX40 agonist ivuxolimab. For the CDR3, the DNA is TGTGCCAGCAGTGAAGGCTCCAGCGGGAGGTTCGACGAGCAGTTCTTC. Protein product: CASSEGSSGRFDEQFF.